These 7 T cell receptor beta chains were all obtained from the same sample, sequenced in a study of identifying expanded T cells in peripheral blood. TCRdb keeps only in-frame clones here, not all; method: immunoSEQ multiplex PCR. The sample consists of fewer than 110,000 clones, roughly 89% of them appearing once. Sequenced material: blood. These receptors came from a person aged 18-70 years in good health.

CDR3 loop: CASSVDEGLNEKLFF. CDR3 DNA: TGTGCCAGCAGCGTAGATGAGGGTCTTAATGAAAAACTGTTTTTT. The chain has TRBV9 and TRBJ1-4; D is ambiguous. V lost 0 bases and J lost 4, with 10 bases in between. The germline V gene encodes CDR1 SGDLS and CDR2 YYNGEE. The CDR3 has 15 amino acids.

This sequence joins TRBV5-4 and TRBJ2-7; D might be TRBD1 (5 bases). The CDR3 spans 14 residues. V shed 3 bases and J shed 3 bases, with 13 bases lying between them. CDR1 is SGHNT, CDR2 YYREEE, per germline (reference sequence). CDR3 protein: CASSWGTGFYEQYF. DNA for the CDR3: TGTGCCAGCAGCTGGGGCACAGGATTCTACGAGCAGTACTTC.

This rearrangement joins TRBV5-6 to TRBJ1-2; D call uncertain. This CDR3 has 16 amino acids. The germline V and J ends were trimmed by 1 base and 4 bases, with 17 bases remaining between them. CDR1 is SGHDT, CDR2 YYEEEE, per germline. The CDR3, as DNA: TGTGCCAGCAGCTTGTTATACGGCGGCGGTTCCTATGGCTACACCTTC. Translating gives CASSLLYGGGSYGYTF. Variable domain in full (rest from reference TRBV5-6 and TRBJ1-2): DAGVTQSPTHLIKTRGQQVTLRCSPKSGHDTVSWYQQALGQGPQFIFQYYEEEERQRGNFPDRFSGHQFPNYSSELNVNALLLGDSALYLCASSLLYGGGSYGYTFGSGTRLTVV.

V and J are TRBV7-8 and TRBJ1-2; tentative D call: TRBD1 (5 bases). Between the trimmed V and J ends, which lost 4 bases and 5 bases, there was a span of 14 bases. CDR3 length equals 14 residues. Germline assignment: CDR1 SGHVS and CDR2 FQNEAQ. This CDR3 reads CASSSQVGGYGYTF. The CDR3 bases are TGTGCCAGCAGCTCCCAAGTCGGGGGATATGGCTACACCTTC.

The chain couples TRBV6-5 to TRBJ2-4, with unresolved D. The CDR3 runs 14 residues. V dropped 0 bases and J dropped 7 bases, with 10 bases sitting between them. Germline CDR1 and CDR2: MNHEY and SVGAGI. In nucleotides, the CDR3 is TGTGCCAGCAGTTACTCGGGAAGTCTTAACATTCAGTACTTC. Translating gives CASSYSGSLNIQYF.

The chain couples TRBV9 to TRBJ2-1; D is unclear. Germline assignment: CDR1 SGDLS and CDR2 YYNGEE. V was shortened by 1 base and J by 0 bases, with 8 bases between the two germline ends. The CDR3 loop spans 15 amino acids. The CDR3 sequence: CASSVSGSSYNEQFF. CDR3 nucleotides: TGTGCCAGCAGCGTAAGTGGCAGCTCCTACAATGAGCAGTTCTTC.

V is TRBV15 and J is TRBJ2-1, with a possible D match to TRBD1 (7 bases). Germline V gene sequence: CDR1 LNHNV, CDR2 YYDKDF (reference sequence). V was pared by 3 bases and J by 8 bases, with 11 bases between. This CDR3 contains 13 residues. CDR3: CATSSGGGDEQFF. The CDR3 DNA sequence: TGTGCCACCAGCAGCGGAGGGGGCGATGAGCAGTTCTTC.